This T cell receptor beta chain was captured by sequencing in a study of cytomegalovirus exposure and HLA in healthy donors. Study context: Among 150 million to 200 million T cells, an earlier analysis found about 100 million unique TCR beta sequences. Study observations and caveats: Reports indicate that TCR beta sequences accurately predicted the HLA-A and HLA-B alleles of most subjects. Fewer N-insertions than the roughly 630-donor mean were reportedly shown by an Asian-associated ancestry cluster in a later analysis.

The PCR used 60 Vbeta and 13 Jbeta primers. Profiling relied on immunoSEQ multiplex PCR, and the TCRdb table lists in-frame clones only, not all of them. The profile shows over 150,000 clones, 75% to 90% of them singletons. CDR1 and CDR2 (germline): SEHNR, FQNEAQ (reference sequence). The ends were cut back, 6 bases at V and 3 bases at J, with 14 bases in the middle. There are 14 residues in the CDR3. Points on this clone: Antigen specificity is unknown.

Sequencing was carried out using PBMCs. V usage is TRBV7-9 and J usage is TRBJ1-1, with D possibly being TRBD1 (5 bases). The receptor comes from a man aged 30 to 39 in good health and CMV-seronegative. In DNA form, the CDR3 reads TGTGCCAGCAGAAGAGACAGTTGGGACACTGAAGCTTTCTTT. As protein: CASRRDSWDTEAFF.